This T cell receptor (beta chain) originates from a study of Tregs in tolerant kidney transplant recipients. The wider study: Mixed chimerism was transient after nonmyeloablative marrow transplants from related graft donors.

Data came from immunoSEQ multiplex PCR; TCRdb stores just in-frame clones and leaves some out. The sample shows about 69,000 clones, less than 90% of them seen only once. This CDR3 contains 15 residues. Germline V gene lookup returns CDR1 SGHNT and CDR2 YENEEA. The V and J ends lost 5 bases and 2 bases, in that order; junction bases with no gene match: 7. Study outcomes and limitations: No direct test of biological reproducibility was done here.

Comment on this clone: Its cognate antigen is unknown.

This sequence originates from a human donor who received a combined kidney and bone marrow transplant. The chain couples TRBV11-3 to TRBJ2-7; TRBD2 aligns across 9 bases. Here the sequenced sample was CD4+ T cells from blood, taken before the transplant. The CDR3 nucleotides read TGTGCCAGCAGCCCCCCCGGCGGGAGGGCCTACGAGCAGTACTTC. It encodes CASSPPGGRAYEQYF.